This TCR beta chain was sequenced for a study of T-cell memory formation after mild COVID-19. V shed 6 bases and J shed 2 bases, with 16 bases lying between them. The CDR3 extends over 15 amino acids. The germline CDR1 and CDR2 sequences are KGHDR and SFDVKD. From the 5' RACE reads, TCRdb called clonotypes with MiXCR, one entry per CDR3 protein. Among roughly 350,000 distinct CDR3 sequences listed, 20% to 25% were seen once. The source material was PBMCs or a T cell subset sorted from them (not recorded which). The chain links TRBV24-1 to TRBJ2-7; no clear D. The sequence came from an adult woman who had mild COVID-19 (a few samples of this study predate the infection). Cell type and time point are not known. The CDR3 DNA follows: TGTGCCACCAGTCCTTCACCCCCCGGCCCCTACGAGCAGTACTTC. Its protein product is CATSPSPPGPYEQYF.